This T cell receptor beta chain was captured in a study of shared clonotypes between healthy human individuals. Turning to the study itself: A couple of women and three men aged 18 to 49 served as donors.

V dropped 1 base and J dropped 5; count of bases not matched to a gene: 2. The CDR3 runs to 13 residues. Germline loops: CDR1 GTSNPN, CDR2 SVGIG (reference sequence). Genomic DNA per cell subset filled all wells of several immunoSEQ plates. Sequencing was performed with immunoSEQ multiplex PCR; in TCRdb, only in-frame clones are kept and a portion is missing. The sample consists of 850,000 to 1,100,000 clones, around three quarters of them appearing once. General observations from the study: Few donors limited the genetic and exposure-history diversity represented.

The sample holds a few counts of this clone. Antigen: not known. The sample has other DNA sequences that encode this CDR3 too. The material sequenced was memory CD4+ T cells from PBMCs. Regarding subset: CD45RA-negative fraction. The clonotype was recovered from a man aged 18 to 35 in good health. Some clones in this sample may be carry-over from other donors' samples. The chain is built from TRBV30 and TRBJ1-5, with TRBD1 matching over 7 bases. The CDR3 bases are TGTGCCTGGAGTGGACAGGGTGATCAGCCCCAGCATTTT. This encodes CAWSGQGDQPQHF.